This TCR beta chain came from a study of CD8 T cells in ankylosing spondylitis. The CDR3 totals 17 residues. Germline trimming cut 5 bases from V and 2 bases from J; bases unmatched to any gene: 14. Germline CDR1 reads SGHVS; CDR2 reads FNYEAQ. General study results and limits: A TCR beta motif of fewer than ten highly homologous variants seemed to mark ankylosing spondylitis blood.

TCRdb processed the 5' RACE reads anew with MiXCR; each CDR3 protein has one entry. The data contain about 280,000 distinct CDR3 sequences, 15% to 20% of them singletons. This clonotype came up a few times. Its antigen is undetermined. Sequencing was performed on blood, either unsorted or a sorted T cell fraction (not recorded which). This clonotype was sampled from a male donor with ankylosing spondylitis or in good health (not recorded which). The gene calls are TRBV7-6 and TRBJ2-5, with 7 bases that match TRBD2. In DNA, the CDR3 is TGTGCCAGCAGCCTCTGGACTAGTTCATCCCGTCAAGAGACCCAGTACTTC. It specifies CASSLWTSSSRQETQYF.